This TCR beta chain comes out of a study of blood T cell repertoires in COVID-19. Study-wide context: Donors in the United States, Italy and Spain gave samples during acute or convalescent COVID-19. PBMCs, B-cell-depleted T cells, or T cells were the source of the cDNA or gDNA that made up the material.

Recruited during active infection, patients (from Seattle) were subsequently followed longitudinally. V lost 4 bases, J lost 5 bases, and 8 bases lay in between. This CDR3 has 12 amino acids. Germline lookup yields CDR1 SNHLY and CDR2 FYNNEI. In the study's own analysis: Amplification of reference gene primers was used by the study to estimate nucleated cell counts. The protocol was immunoSEQ multiplex PCR, while the TCRdb copy is restricted to in-frame clones and leaves out a portion. V, J and clone size are those of that table, while D and trimming were read from the DNA. The sample carries 200,000 to 250,000 clones, 90% to 95% recorded once.

The TCR sequence derives from a man aged 60 to 69 with COVID-19, enrolled during active disease. The sample comprised peripheral blood. The rearrangement joins TRBV2 to TRBJ1-2; D is ambiguous. The CDR3 region is CASSGQAYGYTF. Written as DNA, the CDR3 is TGTGCCAGCAGTGGACAAGCATATGGCTACACCTTC.